A selection of T cell receptor beta chains follows, all from one sample in a study. Each CDR3 protein is one row after TCRdb ran MiXCR on the 5' RACE reads. The sample contains roughly 6,000 distinct CDR3 sequences, more than 50% of which appear only once. The sample consisted of tumor-infiltrating memory CD4+ T cells sorted from the breast tumor. These receptors were obtained from a female donor with breast cancer. Both conserved end residues are part of each CDR3. The D gene is left open where the match is weak. A clone size is listed for some rows: how often the clone was seen (once, few, many), or a class if it is expanded.

d_call j_call clone_size v_call cdr3_aa cdr3_nt
NA TRBJ1-6 NA TRBV12-3/TRBV12-4 CASSFRFNSPLHF TGTGCCAGCAGTTTTCGGTTTAATTCACCCCTCCACTTT
TRBD2 TRBJ2-1 few TRBV5-1 CASSSKTSGRHNEQFF TGCGCCAGCAGCTCCAAGACTAGCGGGAGGCACAATGAGCAGTTCTTC
TRBD2 TRBJ2-3 NA TRBV19 CASRMTSFSTDTQYF TGTGCCAGTAGGATGACTAGCTTCAGCACAGATACGCAGTATTTT
NA TRBJ1-6 NA TRBV20-1 CSASPRGEWNSPLHF TGCAGTGCCAGCCCTCGTGGGGAGTGGAATTCACCCCTCCACTTT
NA TRBJ2-5 NA TRBV5-6 CASSALQGLLYF TGTGCCAGCAGCGCCCTACAGGGTTTGCTGTACTTC
TRBD1 TRBJ1-5 NA TRBV7-3 CASSPQDRVSNQPQHF TGTGCCAGCAGCCCTCAGGACAGGGTGAGCAATCAGCCCCAGCATTTT
TRBD2 TRBJ2-3 NA TRBV24-1 CATSDDLAGRWYF TGTGCCACCAGTGATGATCTAGCGGGGAGATGGTATTTT
TRBD1 TRBJ1-4 NA TRBV20-1 CSARRSGTGYEKLFF TGCAGTGCTAGACGTTCCGGGACAGGGTATGAAAAACTGTTTTTT
NA TRBJ1-1 once TRBV7-2 CASSLAGAFF TGTGCCAGCAGCTTAGCGGGAGCTTTCTTT
NA TRBJ1-5 NA TRBV29-1 CSVGSGNQPQHF TGCAGCGTTGGTTCGGGAAATCAGCCCCAGCATTTT
TRBD2 TRBJ2-5 NA TRBV20-1 CSASRGGRGETQYF TGCAGTGCTAGTCGGGGCGGGAGGGGGGAGACCCAGTACTTC
NA TRBJ2-2 NA TRBV4-1 CASSHQWGQMNTGELFF TGCGCCAGCAGCCACCAATGGGGGCAAATGAACACCGGGGAGCTGTTTTTT
TRBD2 TRBJ2-3 NA TRBV5-6 CASTKPSGRAHTDTQYF TGTGCCAGCACCAAACCTAGCGGGAGGGCCCACACAGATACGCAGTATTTT
NA TRBJ2-2 NA TRBV2 CASSVEGFTGELFF TGTGCCAGCAGTGTGGAGGGATTCACCGGGGAGCTGTTTTTT
TRBD2 TRBJ2-1 once TRBV5-1 CASSTGARGTSPNEQFF TGCGCCAGCAGCACGGGCGCCCGAGGGACTAGCCCCAATGAGCAGTTCTTC
NA TRBJ1-5 NA TRBV20-1 CSARDSTGGGHQPQHF TGCAGTGCTAGAGATTCGACAGGAGGAGGACATCAGCCCCAGCATTTT
NA TRBJ1-2 few TRBV29-1 CSVEEEEGIDGYTF TGCAGCGTTGAAGAAGAAGAAGGGATCGATGGCTACACCTTC
NA TRBJ1-3 NA TRBV3-1 CASSQRLRSEGRNTIYF TGTGCCAGCAGCCAAAGGCTTCGGTCAGAAGGGCGAAACACCATATATTTT
TRBD1 TRBJ1-6 NA TRBV2 CASSDRTGNNSPLHF TGTGCCAGCAGTGATCGGACAGGCAACAATTCACCCCTCCACTTT
NA TRBJ2-7 NA TRBV6-2/TRBV6-3 CASSYPPDEQYF TGTGCCAGCAGTTACCCGCCGGACGAGCAGTACTTC
TRBD1 TRBJ1-5 few TRBV12-3/TRBV12-4 CASSVDRADQPQHF TGTGCCAGCAGCGTGGACAGGGCGGATCAGCCCCAGCATTTT
TRBD1 TRBJ2-7 NA TRBV19 CASSRQGDSYEQYF TGTGCCAGTAGTAGGCAGGGGGATTCCTACGAGCAGTACTTC
TRBD2 TRBJ2-3 few TRBV12-3/TRBV12-4 CASSQGLARTDTQYF TGTGCCAGCAGTCAAGGACTAGCCCGCACAGATACGCAGTATTTT
TRBD2 TRBJ2-3 few TRBV2 CASSGGPYSAGGLTDTQYF TGTGCCAGCAGTGGAGGGCCCTACTCCGCGGGAGGGCTCACAGATACGCAGTATTTT
NA TRBJ1-6 NA TRBV20-1 CSAIDRNNSPLHF TGCAGTGCTATTGACAGGAATAATTCACCCCTCCACTTT
NA TRBJ2-2 NA TRBV5-1 CASSLSRTMDTGELFF TGCGCCAGCAGCTTGAGCCGCACAATGGACACCGGGGAGCTGTTTTTT
NA TRBJ2-7 NA TRBV20-1 CSAREGGSSYEQYF TGCAGTGCTAGAGAAGGGGGATCCTCCTACGAGCAGTACTTC
NA TRBJ2-7 NA TRBV5-5 CASSKLTGGGNEQYF TGTGCCAGCAGCAAACTTACGGGAGGGGGCAACGAGCAGTACTTC
NA TRBJ2-3 once TRBV5-8 CASSLGSWGDTQYF TGTGCCAGCAGCTTGGGATCGTGGGGCGATACGCAGTATTTT
NA TRBJ2-7 NA TRBV11-3 CASTDRTSSTYEQYF TGTGCCAGCACCGACAGGACCTCTTCGACCTACGAGCAGTACTTC
TRBD1 TRBJ2-1 few TRBV6-1 CASTRQGYNEQFF TGTGCCAGCACCCGACAGGGTTACAATGAGCAGTTCTTC
NA TRBJ2-5 NA TRBV7-9 CASSFKVRETQYF TGTGCCAGCAGCTTCAAGGTCAGGGAGACCCAGTACTTC
NA TRBJ1-3 NA TRBV29-1 CSVEGSGNTIYF TGCAGCGTTGAAGGCAGCGGAAACACCATATATTTT
NA TRBJ2-1 NA TRBV30 CAWSVQFNEQFF TGTGCCTGGAGTGTACAGTTCAATGAGCAGTTCTTC
TRBD2 TRBJ2-7 few TRBV2 CASSEKGLASPYEQYF TGTGCCAGCAGCGAAAAGGGACTAGCGTCCCCCTACGAGCAGTACTTC
NA TRBJ2-3 NA TRBV9 CASSVDDGGTDTQYF TGTGCCAGCAGCGTAGATGACGGGGGCACAGATACGCAGTATTTT
NA TRBJ2-7 few TRBV6-5 CASSSGLRTSYEQYF TGTGCCAGCAGTTCCGGTTTGAGGACGTCCTACGAGCAGTACTTC
TRBD2 TRBJ2-7 few TRBV7-2 CASSSSSGRSYEQYF TGTGCCAGCAGCTCCTCTAGCGGGAGGTCCTACGAGCAGTACTTC
NA TRBJ1-5 NA TRBV12-3/TRBV12-4 CASSLRRNQPQHF TGTGCCAGCAGTTTGAGACGCAATCAGCCCCAGCATTTT
NA TRBJ2-3 NA TRBV29-1 CSVVWSGARTDTQYF TGCAGCGTTGTGTGGTCTGGAGCACGCACAGATACGCAGTATTTT
NA TRBJ2-2 NA TRBV20-1 CSARLANTGELFF TGCAGTGCTAGGCTAGCGAACACCGGGGAGCTGTTTTTT
NA TRBJ1-3 few TRBV6-6 CASSDPVSGNTIYF TGTGCCAGCTCTGACCCCGTCTCTGGAAACACCATATATTTT
NA TRBJ2-2 NA TRBV12-3/TRBV12-4 CASSFRTGELFF TGTGCCAGCAGTTTCCGGACCGGGGAGCTGTTTTTT
NA TRBJ1-1 NA TRBV5-1 CASSLEGPSMNTEAFF TGCGCCAGCAGCTTGGAGGGACCGAGCATGAACACTGAAGCTTTCTTT
NA TRBJ2-1 NA TRBV10-3 CAISESPYNEQFF TGTGCCATCAGTGAAAGTCCTTACAATGAGCAGTTCTTC
NA TRBJ1-1 NA TRBV5-1 CASSLLGRDTEAFF TGCGCCAGCAGCTTGTTAGGCAGGGACACTGAAGCTTTCTTT
NA TRBJ2-3 NA TRBV20-1 CSAGDKLADTQYF TGCAGTGCGGGAGACAAATTAGCAGATACGCAGTATTTT
TRBD1 TRBJ1-1 NA TRBV5-1 CASSLGQGYTEAFF TGCGCCAGCAGCTTGGGACAGGGGTACACTGAAGCTTTCTTT
TRBD1 TRBJ2-1 NA TRBV20-1 CSARSTGGDEQFF TGCAGTGCTAGATCGACAGGGGGCGATGAGCAGTTCTTC
TRBD1 TRBJ1-1 few TRBV12-5 CASGPPFTGAEAFF TGTGCTAGTGGTCCACCCTTCACAGGGGCTGAAGCTTTCTTT
NA TRBJ1-2 NA TRBV12-3/TRBV12-4 CASSLSSRDISGYTF TGTGCCAGCAGTTTATCCAGCAGGGATATCTCTGGCTACACCTTC
NA TRBJ1-2 NA TRBV6-6 CASSQTEDGYTF TGTGCCAGCAGCCAGACAGAAGATGGCTACACCTTC
TRBD1 TRBJ2-1 NA TRBV9 CASSPRQGRSSYNEQFF TGTGCCAGCAGCCCCCGACAGGGGCGAAGCTCCTACAATGAGCAGTTCTTC
TRBD1 TRBJ1-1 NA TRBV6-6 CASSYKGAETEAFF TGTGCCAGCAGTTACAAGGGGGCTGAAACTGAAGCTTTCTTT
NA TRBJ1-3 NA TRBV12-3/TRBV12-4 CASSQPNRERQSIYF TGTGCCAGCAGCCAGCCGAACAGGGAGCGACAATCCATATATTTT
NA TRBJ2-1 once TRBV7-3 CASSSGASSNEQFF TGTGCCAGCAGCTCGGGGGCTAGCAGCAATGAGCAGTTCTTC
TRBD1 TRBJ1-2 NA TRBV7-9 CASSPSGRGQGGYGYTF TGTGCCAGCAGCCCTTCGGGTCGGGGACAGGGAGGCTATGGCTACACCTTC
NA TRBJ2-1 NA TRBV20-1 CSAILVPASSYNEQFF TGCAGTGCCATCCTTGTCCCGGCCAGCTCCTACAATGAGCAGTTCTTC
TRBD1 TRBJ1-2 NA TRBV7-8 CASSDRDSSYGYTF TGTGCCAGCAGCGACCGGGACAGTAGCTATGGCTACACCTTC